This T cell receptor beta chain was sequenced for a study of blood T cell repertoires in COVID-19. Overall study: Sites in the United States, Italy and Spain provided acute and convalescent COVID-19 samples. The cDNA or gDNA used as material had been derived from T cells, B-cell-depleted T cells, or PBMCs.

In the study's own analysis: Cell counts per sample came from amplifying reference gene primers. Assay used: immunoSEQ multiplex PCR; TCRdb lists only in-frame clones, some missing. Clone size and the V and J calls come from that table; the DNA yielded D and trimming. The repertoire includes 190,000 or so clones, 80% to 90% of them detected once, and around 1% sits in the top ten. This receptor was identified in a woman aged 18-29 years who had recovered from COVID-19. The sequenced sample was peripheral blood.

CDR3 sequence (DNA): TGTGCCAGCTCACCAAGCCGGGGGGTGATAGATACGCAGTATTTT. Its translation is CASSPSRGVIDTQYF. The genes are TRBV18 and TRBJ2-3; 7 bases are shared with TRBD2. The V segment lost 2 bases and the J segment 5 bases; nucleotides outside the gene matches: 7. CDR1 KGHSH and CDR2 LQKENI come from the germline V gene. The CDR3 spans 15 residues. The full variable domain, in which reference TRBV18 and TRBJ2-3 provide the parts outside the CDR3, is NAGVMQNPRHLVRRRGQEARLRCSPMKGHSHVYWYRQLPEEGLKFMVYLQKENIIDESGMPKERFSAEFPKEGPSILRIQQVVRGDSAAYFCASSPSRGVIDTQYFGPGTRLTVL.